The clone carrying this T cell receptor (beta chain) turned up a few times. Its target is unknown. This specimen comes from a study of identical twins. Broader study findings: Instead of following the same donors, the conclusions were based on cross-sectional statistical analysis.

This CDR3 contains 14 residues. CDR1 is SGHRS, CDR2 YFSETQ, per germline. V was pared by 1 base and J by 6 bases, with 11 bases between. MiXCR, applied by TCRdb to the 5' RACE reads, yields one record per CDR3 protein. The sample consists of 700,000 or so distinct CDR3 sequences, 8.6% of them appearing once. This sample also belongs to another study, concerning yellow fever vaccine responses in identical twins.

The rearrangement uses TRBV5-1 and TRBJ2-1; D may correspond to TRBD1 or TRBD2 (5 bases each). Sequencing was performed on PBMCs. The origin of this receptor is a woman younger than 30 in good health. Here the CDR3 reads CASSLMGVGNEQFF. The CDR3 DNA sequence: TGCGCCAGCAGCTTGATGGGGGTTGGCAATGAGCAGTTCTTC.